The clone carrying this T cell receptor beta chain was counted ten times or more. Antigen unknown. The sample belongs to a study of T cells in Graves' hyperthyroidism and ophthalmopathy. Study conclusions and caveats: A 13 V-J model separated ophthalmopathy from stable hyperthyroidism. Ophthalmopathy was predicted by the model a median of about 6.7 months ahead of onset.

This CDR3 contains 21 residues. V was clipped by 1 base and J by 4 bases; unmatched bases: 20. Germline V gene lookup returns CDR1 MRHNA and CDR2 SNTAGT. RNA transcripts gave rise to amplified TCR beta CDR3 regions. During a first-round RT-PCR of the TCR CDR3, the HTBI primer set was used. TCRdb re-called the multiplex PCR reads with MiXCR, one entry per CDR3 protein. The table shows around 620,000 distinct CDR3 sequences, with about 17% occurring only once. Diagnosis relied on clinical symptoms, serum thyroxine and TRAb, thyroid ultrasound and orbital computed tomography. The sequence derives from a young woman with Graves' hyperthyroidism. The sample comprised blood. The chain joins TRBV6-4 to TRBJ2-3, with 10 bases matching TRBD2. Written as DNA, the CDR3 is TGTGCCAGCAGTGACTGTGGCGGGGGTAGGCAGCGGGAGGGCGACCCAGATACGCAGTATTTT. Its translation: CASSDCGGGRQREGDPDTQYF.